These 15 T cell receptor beta chains were all obtained from the same sample, sequenced in a study of graft-versus-host responses after intestinal transplantation. Profiling relied on immunoSEQ multiplex PCR, and the TCRdb table lists in-frame clones only, not all of them. Among fewer than 110,000 clones listed, under 95% were seen once. Antigen specificity for these receptors is unknown. Sequencing used unstimulated CD8+ T cells sorted from spleen or lymph node cells, obtained before intestinal transplant. Receptors originate from a human donor who received an intestinal transplant.

This rearrangement joins TRBV21-1 to TRBJ1-4. TRBV21-1 is assigned pseudogene status. The CDR3 runs 11 residues. The CDR3 DNA sequence: TGTGCCAGCAGCGGTAATGAAAAACTGTTTTTT. Amino acids: CASSGNEKLFF.

This chain joins TRBV14 and TRBJ1-1; TRBD1 might be the D (5 bases). CDR3 length: 17 residues. V shed 4 bases and J shed 3 bases, with 21 bases lying between them. The germline CDR1 and CDR2 sequences are SGHDN and FVKESK. The CDR3 nucleotides read TGTGCCAGCAGCCCATTGTGGAGGGGCTCCTTTTACACTGAAGCTTTCTTT. Its translation: CASSPLWRGSFYTEAFF.

This clone was seen a single time. The V gene is TRBV9, the J gene TRBJ2-1; the match to TRBD2 covers 7 bases. Germline CDR1 is SGDLS and CDR2 is YYNGEE. The CDR3 is made up of 15 amino acids. After removal of 3 bases from V and 1 base from J, the junction contained 4 bases not matched to a gene. The CDR3 is CASSAGGGSYNEQFF. Written as DNA, the CDR3 is TGTGCCAGCAGCGCTGGCGGGGGTTCCTACAATGAGCAGTTCTTC.

The gene calls are TRBV6-6 and TRBJ1-5; 8 bases are a match to TRBD1. The CDR3 runs 15 residues. Germline values: CDR1 MNHNY, CDR2 SVGAGI (reference sequence). The V gene end was trimmed by 6 bases and the J gene end by 5 bases; junction bases not matched to a gene: 9. CDR3 loop: CASRPPGTGDQPQHF. Written as DNA, the CDR3 is TGTGCCAGCAGGCCTCCCGGGACAGGAGATCAGCCCCAGCATTTT.

The chain employs TRBV11-2 and TRBJ1-2; D perhaps matches TRBD1 (5 bases). Trimming stripped 2 bases from V and 6 bases from J, with 16 bases between. The germline V gene encodes CDR1 SGHAT and CDR2 FQNNGV. This CDR3 comprises 15 residues. The chain's CDR3 is CASSLFLNPGDGYTF. The CDR3 DNA is TGTGCCAGCAGCTTATTCCTGAACCCGGGGGATGGCTACACCTTC. The full variable domain, rest sourced from reference TRBV11-2 and TRBJ1-2, is EAGVAQSPRYKIIEKRQSVAFWCNPISGHATLYWYQQILGQGPKLLIQFQNNGVVDDSQLPKDRFSAERLKGVDSTLKIQPAKLEDSAVYLCASSLFLNPGDGYTFGSGTRLTVV.

The rearrangement links TRBV6-1 to TRBJ2-4; possibly TRBD1 for D (6 bases). This CDR3 has 19 residues. Germline-derived CDR1 and CDR2 are MNHNS and SASEGT. Trimming took 4 bases from V and 0 from J, leaving 22 bases between them. The CDR3: CASSAPHLTGVEAKNIQYF. The CDR3 coding sequence is TGTGCCAGCAGTGCACCCCACTTGACAGGCGTAGAAGCCAAAAACATTCAGTACTTC.

The V call is TRBV19, the J call TRBJ1-6; no firm D call. CDR1 and CDR2 from the germline V gene are LNHDA and SQIVND (reference sequence). The CDR3 runs to 13 residues. V lost 3 bases and J 9 bases, leaving 9 bases between the germline ends. CDR3 sequence (DNA): TGTGCCAGTAGTATGGTGGCAGGTTCACCCCTCCACTTT. This encodes CASSMVAGSPLHF.

This chain links TRBV4-1 with TRBJ2-5; TRBD2 aligns across 7 bases. CDR1 is MGHRA and CDR2 is YSYEKL in the germline V gene. The CDR3 consists of 17 residues. With 0 bases clipped from V and 5 bases from J, the junction kept 12 bases outside the gene matches. CDR3 in amino acids: CASSQESVLAGRETQYF. The CDR3, as DNA: TGCGCCAGCAGCCAAGAATCGGTTTTAGCGGGCCGGGAGACCCAGTACTTC.

The sample holds one count of this clone. This chain connects TRBV6-8 to TRBJ2-7; D ambiguous. The CDR3 is made up of 14 amino acids. Trimming cost V 6 bases and J 7 bases, with 19 bases left between them. The V gene's germline CDR1 is MNHGY and CDR2 SAAAGT. The CDR3 protein is CASSRRAPDLEQYF. DNA for the CDR3: TGTGCCAGCAGCCGCCGGGCCCCTGACCTGGAGCAGTACTTC.

The chain is built from TRBV18 and TRBJ2-7; D is perhaps TRBD2 (6 bases). The CDR3 totals 14 residues. V was clipped by 1 base and J by 3 bases, with 10 bases between them. Germline CDR1 is KGHSH and CDR2 is LQKENI. The CDR3 loop is CASSPQGRYYEQYF. The CDR3 DNA sequence: TGTGCCAGCTCACCACAGGGGAGGTACTACGAGCAGTACTTC.

The chain has TRBV4-1 and TRBJ2-1, with D hard to call. Germline assignment: CDR1 MGHRA and CDR2 YSYEKL. Deletions cut 0 bases from V and 3 bases from J, with 9 bases between. There are 15 residues in the CDR3. The CDR3 loop reads CASSQEVTGYNEQFF. The CDR3 nucleotides are TGCGCCAGCAGCCAAGAAGTTACTGGCTACAATGAGCAGTTCTTC.

This clone came up once. This sequence joins TRBV15 and TRBJ2-3; possibly TRBD2 for D (5 bases). The V and J ends lost 4 bases and 0 bases respectively, with 8 bases between them. This CDR3 comprises 14 residues. Germline CDR1 LNHNV, CDR2 YYDKDF (reference sequence). For the CDR3, the DNA is TGTGCCACCAGCACCGGGGATAGCACAGATACGCAGTATTTT. Its translation is CATSTGDSTDTQYF.

The V gene is TRBV9, the J gene TRBJ2-7, with TRBD2 matching over 11 bases. V gave up 4 bases and J gave up 2 bases; unmatched junction bases: 8. The CDR3 consists of 16 residues. The germline V gene encodes CDR1 SGDLS and CDR2 YYNGEE. The CDR3 reads CASSPSGGLAAYEQYF. CDR3 bases: TGTGCCAGCAGCCCTAGCGGGGGGCTTGCGGCCTACGAGCAGTACTTC.

V usage is TRBV11-3 and J usage is TRBJ2-1; TRBD1 is a possible D gene (5 bases). Trimming removed 3 bases from V and 0 bases from J, with 9 bases in between. The length of the CDR3 is 15 residues. The germline gives CDR1 SGHNT, CDR2 YENEEA. The CDR3 loop reads CASSFYQGSYNEQFF. The CDR3 DNA is TGTGCCAGCAGCTTTTATCAGGGCTCCTACAATGAGCAGTTCTTC.

The chain recombines TRBV19 with TRBJ2-7; weak D call: TRBD1 (6 bases). This CDR3 spans 15 amino acids. V lost 9 bases and J lost 4, with 22 bases in between. Germline assignment: CDR1 LNHDA and CDR2 SQIVND (reference sequence). The DNA of the CDR3 is TGTGCCAGCTCCGGTGGGGGACACAGGAATTACGAGCAGTACTTC. It codes for CASSGGGHRNYEQYF.